The 9 T cell receptor beta chains presented below share a single source sample, sequenced in a study of brain T cells in children with intractable seizures. Profiled with immunoSEQ multiplex PCR; TCRdb holds only in-frame clones, not every one. This sample has fewer than 150,000 clones, with roughly 94% found just once. Specimen: peripheral blood, collected at surgery. These receptors all stem from a boy under three years old with hemimegalencephaly and intractable seizures.

This chain connects TRBV7-3 to TRBJ1-6, with D perhaps matching TRBD1 (5 bases). Germline-derived CDR1 and CDR2 are SGHTA and FQGTGA. The CDR3 covers 16 residues. The V end was cut by 1 base, the J end by 4 bases, with 11 bases between. The CDR3 reads CASSLRGGSYNSPLHF. In DNA, the CDR3 is TGTGCCAGCAGCTTAAGGGGGGGTTCTTATAATTCACCCCTCCACTTT.

The chain is built from TRBV6-1 and TRBJ1-2; D uncertain. This CDR3 is built from 15 residues. The V end was cut by 3 bases, the J end by 4 bases, with 15 bases between. Germline CDR1 and CDR2: MNHNS and SASEGT. The CDR3 nucleotides are TGTGCCAGCAGTGACGCGGCACCCGTGACCTATGGCTACACCTTC. Protein product: CASSDAAPVTYGYTF.

This chain uses TRBV18 with TRBJ2-1; D is uncertain. Trimming pared 3 bases from V and 3 bases from J, leaving 15 bases between. Germline assignment: CDR1 KGHSH and CDR2 LQKENI. There are 16 residues in the CDR3. Here the CDR3 DNA reads TGTGCCAGCTCACCGGGTGGGCTAGAGAACTACAATGAGCAGTTCTTC. This encodes CASSPGGLENYNEQFF.

This chain connects TRBV4-2 to TRBJ2-6; D gene unclear. Trimming left V 4 bases short and J 11 bases short, with 12 bases between. This CDR3 has 13 residues. Germline V lookup: CDR1 LGHNA, CDR2 YNFKEQ. The CDR3 is CASSPSDGDVLTF. The CDR3 nucleotides are TGTGCCAGCAGCCCCTCGGATGGCGACGTCCTGACTTTC.

The chain recombines TRBV6-5 with TRBJ2-7; the D gene could be TRBD1 or TRBD2 (5 bases each). Per germline, CDR1 MNHEY and CDR2 SVGAGI. Trimming cost V 2 bases and J 0 bases, with 8 bases left between them. CDR3 size: 14 residues. CDR3 residues: CASSYLGTSYEQYF. CDR3 nucleotides: TGTGCCAGCAGTTACCTGGGGACCTCCTACGAGCAGTACTTC.

CDR3 in amino acids: CASRPGGPLHF. CDR3 nucleotides: TGTGCCAGCAGGCCGGGGGGGCCCCTCCACTTT. The chain links TRBV6-5 to TRBJ1-6, with TRBD1 as a possible D gene (5 bases). With 6 bases removed from V and 13 bases from J, the gap between germline ends came to 10 bases. The length of the CDR3 is 11 residues. Germline values: CDR1 MNHEY, CDR2 SVGAGI.

The chain employs TRBV3-1 (or the pseudogene TRBV3-2) and TRBJ1-4, with 9 nucleotides matching TRBD1. Per the germline V gene, CDR1 is LGHDT and CDR2 is YNNKEL (reference sequence). The CDR3 spans 16 residues. The J segment lost 10 bases and the V segment lost 0 bases, leaving 9 bases of the junction unmatched. The DNA of the CDR3 is TGTGCCAGCAGCCAAGATACAGGGGGCGCTTGGGGAAAACTGTTTTTT. This encodes CASSQDTGGAWGKLFF.

The chain combines TRBV28 with TRBJ2-5; D is unresolved. Trimming shortened V by 2 bases and J by 1 base, and 5 bases separated the two germline ends. Germline V gene sequence: CDR1 MDHEN, CDR2 SYDVKM. This CDR3 contains 13 residues. The CDR3 sequence is CASSLVVQETQYF. The CDR3 region has the DNA TGTGCCAGCAGTTTAGTGGTCCAAGAGACCCAGTACTTC.

The chain carries TRBV21-1 and TRBJ1-2; no check of the table's D call, TRBD1, against the DNA was made. TRBV21-1 is listed as a pseudogene. This CDR3 is 14 amino acids long. CDR3 nucleotide sequence: TGTGCCAGCAGCAAAGGCCAGGGGGACTATGGCTACACCTTC. This sequence encodes CASSKGQGDYGYTF.